The source of this T cell receptor (beta chain) is a study of control samples from healthy donors and cancer patients. The repertoire was sequenced with immunoSEQ multiplex PCR; TCRdb's copy has only in-frame clones and lacks some. The table records some 96,000 clones, 93% of them present only once. This TCR derives from a man between 18 and 35 years old in good health. Sample: blood.

The CDR3 protein is CAWNELAGGVDTQYF. In DNA form, the CDR3 reads TGTGCCTGGAACGAACTAGCGGGAGGAGTAGATACGCAGTATTTT. The V gene is TRBV30, the J gene TRBJ2-3, with 12 bases identical to TRBD2. V shed 4 bases, J shed 5 bases, and the junction held 7 bases outside the gene matches. This CDR3 spans 15 amino acids. CDR1 and CDR2 from the germline V gene are GTSNPN and SVGIG (reference sequence).